Each of the 27 T cell receptor beta chains below was sequenced from the same sample in a study of spatial heterogeneity in lung cancer. Study outcomes and limitations: Expanded intratumoral alpha and beta TCR counts tracked tumor mutation counts.

TCRdb reprocessed the 5' RACE reads via MiXCR and lists one record per CDR3 protein. The sample contains some 15,000 distinct CDR3 sequences, 4.7% of which appear only once. Time point specified: sample taken at primary tumor resection. The antigens of these receptors remain unknown. This material consisted of lung tumor tissue, taken at surgery. The source of these receptors is a female donor with early-stage non-small cell lung cancer.

The sample holds a few counts of this clonotype. The library was built for alpha chains, so this beta chain is an off-target read and its size means little. The chain uses TRBV7-9 and TRBJ1-2, with 8 bases matching TRBD1. The V and J ends lost 4 bases and 2 bases, in that order; junction bases with no gene match: 3. The germline CDR1 and CDR2 sequences are SEHNR and FQNEAQ (reference sequence). This CDR3 spans 14 amino acids. The CDR3 DNA follows: TGTGCCAGCAGCTCAGGGGGCTCGAACTATGGCTACACCTTC. Encoded protein: CASSSGGSNYGYTF.

This clonotype was seen repeatedly, ten times or more. This beta chain is off target for a library built for alpha chains, so its abundance means little. The chain uses TRBV12-3 or TRBV12-4 and TRBJ1-4; D gene uncertain. The V end lost 6 bases, the J end lost 7 bases, and 18 bases lay between the germline ends. CDR3 length: 15 amino acids. CDR3 in amino acids: CASSPVEGLAEKLFF. Written as DNA, the CDR3 is TGTGCCAGCAGCCCCGTGGAGGGTCTGGCTGAAAAACTGTTTTTT.

This clonotype came up many times. As an off-target read in a library built for alpha chains, this beta chain has a frequency of little significance. The chain links TRBV5-1 to TRBJ1-2; D is unresolved. The V gene's germline CDR1 is SGHRS and CDR2 YFSETQ. CDR3 length equals 14 residues. V lost 2 bases and J lost 0, with 8 bases in between. The chain's CDR3 is CASSFSSANYGYTF. Written as DNA, the CDR3 is TGCGCCAGCAGCTTTAGTTCAGCTAACTATGGCTACACCTTC. Together with reference TRBV5-1 and TRBJ1-2, the CDR3 gives the full variable domain: KAGVTQTPRYLIKTRGQQVTLSCSPISGHRSVSWYQQTPGQGLQFLFEYFSETQRNKGNFPGRFSGRQFSNSRSEMNVSTLELGDSALYLCASSFSSANYGYTFGSGTRLTVV.

This clonotype was detected many times. This beta chain is a stray sequence in a library constructed for alpha chains; its clone size is not meaningful. V is TRBV29-1 and J is TRBJ1-4; D gene uncertain. The CDR3 is 12 residues long. Germline assignment: CDR1 SQVTM and CDR2 ANQGSEA. Trimming took off 6 bases at V and 8 bases at J, with 13 bases between the two ends. CDR3 DNA: TGCAGCGTAGCCCCGGAAGGAGAAAAACTGTTTTTT. Translating it yields CSVAPEGEKLFF.

This clonotype has ten or more counts. This beta chain turned up in a library designed for alpha chains; as an off-target read, its abundance says little. The J gene is TRBJ1-1, the V gene TRBV20-1; D ambiguous. The V gene lost 6 bases and the J gene lost 7 bases, with 15 bases spanning the gap. This CDR3 contains 12 residues. The germline V gene encodes CDR1 DFQATT and CDR2 SNEGSKA (reference sequence). The CDR3 sequence: CSARPDADEAFF. CDR3 nucleotide sequence: TGCAGTGCCCGCCCCGACGCCGATGAAGCTTTCTTT.

This clonotype has a count of ten or more. This beta chain turned up in a library designed for alpha chains; as an off-target read, its abundance says little. The J gene is TRBJ1-3, the V gene TRBV9; a weak D match, TRBD1 (5 bases). CDR1 is SGDLS, CDR2 YYNGEE, per germline. The CDR3 is made up of 17 amino acids. V was clipped by 4 bases and J by 0 bases, with 17 bases between them. CDR3 sequence (DNA): TGTGCCAGCAGCCCCAGGGCCGGGCCGAGCTCTGGAAACACCATATATTTT. Translation gives CASSPRAGPSSGNTIYF.

This clonotype was counted at least ten times. This beta chain represents an off-target read in a library built for alpha chains; its size is of limited meaning. V usage is TRBV7-9 and J usage is TRBJ2-7; 7 bases line up with TRBD1. The CDR3 sequence is 14 residues long. The germline V gene encodes CDR1 SEHNR and CDR2 FQNEAQ (reference sequence). With V trimmed by 4 bases and J by 5 bases, 8 bases remained unmatched. The CDR3 here is CASSSRGGEDEQYF. CDR3 DNA: TGTGCCAGCAGCTCCCGAGGGGGCGAAGACGAGCAGTACTTC.

The sample holds many counts of this clonotype. Being off target in a library aimed at alpha chains, this beta chain has a size of little meaning. The V call is TRBV10-3, the J call TRBJ2-7, with unresolved D. The CDR3 length is 13 residues. With 3 bases removed from V and 3 bases from J, the gap between germline ends came to 9 bases. Germline CDR1 is ENHRY and CDR2 is SYGVKD. CDR3 DNA sequence: TGTGCCATCAGTGATAAAGGCGGCTACGAGCAGTACTTC. Translation gives CAISDKGGYEQYF.

This clonotype has only a few counts. This beta chain turned up in a library designed for alpha chains; as an off-target read, its abundance says little. V gene TRBV11-2 combines with J gene TRBJ1-2, with D uncertain. This CDR3 is 13 amino acids long. V dropped 4 bases and J dropped 4 bases, with 10 bases sitting between them. Germline V CDR1 and CDR2: SGHAT, FQNNGV. DNA of the CDR3: TGTGCCAGCAGCTCAGACGGTCGCTATGGCTACACCTTC. It encodes CASSSDGRYGYTF.

This clonotype occurred many times. A library made for alpha chains picked up this beta chain off target, so its size means little. The J gene is TRBJ2-5, the V gene TRBV12-3 or TRBV12-4; D is tentatively TRBD1 or TRBD2 (6 bases each). Trimming removed 2 bases from V and 5 bases from J, with 12 bases in between. This CDR3 is 14 amino acids long. The CDR3 nucleotides read TGTGCCAGCAGTTTAACGTCGGGGGCCGAGACCCAGTACTTC. This codes for CASSLTSGAETQYF.

This clonotype is categorized as medium-sized. This beta chain is an off-target read within a library intended for alpha chains, so its frequency means little. This chain joins TRBV28 and TRBJ1-2; D uncertain. The length of the CDR3 is 13 residues. Trimming left V 2 bases short and J 8 bases short, with 12 bases between. Germline V gene data show CDR1 as MDHEN and CDR2 as SYDVKM. In nucleotides, the CDR3 is TGTGCCAGCAGTTTACAACCCGAAGGAGGCTACACCTTC. As protein: CASSLQPEGGYTF.

This clonotype was seen repeatedly, ten times or more. Little can be read into the size of this beta chain, an off-target read in a library designed for alpha chains. The chain combines TRBV20-1 with TRBJ2-7, with 9 nucleotides matching TRBD1. Trimming at V came to 4 bases and at J to 6 bases, leaving 10 bases not matched to a gene. Germline assignment: CDR1 DFQATT and CDR2 SNEGSKA (reference sequence). The CDR3 has 14 residues. The CDR3 loop is CSATTGTGIGEQYF. In DNA form, the CDR3 reads TGCAGTGCTACCACCGGGACAGGGATCGGCGAGCAGTACTTC.

This clonotype was recorded at least ten times. This beta chain is a stray read from a library made for alpha chains; its abundance is not meaningful. This chain links TRBV10-3 with TRBJ2-1; 8 bases are shared with TRBD1. Germline V gives CDR1 ENHRY, CDR2 SYGVKD. The junction had 11 bases not matched to a gene; V was cut back by 5 bases and J by 8 bases. This CDR3 region has 15 residues. This chain's CDR3 is CAISSTGETIYEQFF. The CDR3 DNA reads as TGTGCCATCAGTTCGACAGGGGAGACAATATATGAGCAGTTCTTC.

At least ten counts were recorded for this clonotype. As an off-target read in a library built for alpha chains, this beta chain has a frequency of little significance. The chain has TRBV28 and TRBJ1-2; 7 positions agree with TRBD1. Germline V gene data show CDR1 as MDHEN and CDR2 as SYDVKM. This CDR3 region has 14 residues. V shed 4 bases, J shed 3 bases, and the junction held 5 bases outside the gene matches. CDR3 sequence reads: CASSSGGYDYGYTF. The CDR3, as DNA: TGTGCCAGCAGTTCAGGGGGATATGACTATGGCTACACCTTC.

Ten or more counts support this clonotype. A library prepared for alpha chains yielded this beta chain as an off-target read; its size is of little meaning. This chain links TRBV6-5 with TRBJ1-1, with D unclear. The CDR3 covers 11 residues. V was trimmed by 2 bases and J by 10 bases, leaving 8 bases between them. Germline loops: CDR1 MNHEY, CDR2 SVGAGI. The DNA of the CDR3 is TGTGCCAGCAGTTACGGATGGGGAGCTTTCTTT. Amino acids: CASSYGWGAFF.

The table lists this clonotype with many counts. This beta chain came through as a stray read in a library set up for alpha chains, and its size says little. The chain carries TRBV18 and TRBJ2-3; unclear D gene. V lost 2 bases and J 1 base, leaving 7 bases between the germline ends. Germline lookup yields CDR1 KGHSH and CDR2 LQKENI. The CDR3 contains 14 residues. The DNA for the CDR3 is TGTGCCAGCTCACCAAATTCGGGCACAGATACGCAGTATTTT. Translated, it gives CASSPNSGTDTQYF.

This clonotype came up many times. With the library built for alpha chains, this beta chain is off target and its frequency is not meaningful. CDR3 nucleotides: TGTGCCAGCTCACCGATCGGGGGGGGCACAGATACGCAGTATTTT. Its protein product is CASSPIGGGTDTQYF. The chain couples TRBV18 to TRBJ2-3; TRBD2 matches at 8 bases. From germline, CDR1 is KGHSH and CDR2 LQKENI. V lost 3 bases and J lost 1; bases outside the gene matches: 3. CDR3 length equals 15 residues.

This clonotype appeared many times. This beta chain was picked up by a library intended for alpha chains and is off target, so its count carries little meaning. CDR3 nucleotide sequence: TGTGCCAGCAGCCAAACTTTAGCGGGGGCGAACACAGATACGCAGTATTTT. Translated: CASSQTLAGANTDTQYF. The V and J genes are TRBV4-2 and TRBJ2-3; 9 positions agree with TRBD2. Germline assignment: CDR1 LGHNA and CDR2 YNFKEQ. Trimming at V came to 2 bases and at J to 2 bases, leaving 8 bases not matched to a gene. The CDR3 spans 17 residues.

This clonotype was seen many times. The library was designed around alpha chains, so this beta chain is a stray read whose abundance carries little weight. The J gene is TRBJ2-1, the V gene TRBV5-1, with TRBD1 matching 9 bases. Germline lookup yields CDR1 SGHRS and CDR2 YFSETQ. V shed 3 bases, J shed 7 bases, and the junction held 8 bases outside the gene matches. The CDR3 loop spans 15 amino acids. In DNA form, the CDR3 reads TGCGCCAGCAGCTCGGACGGACAGGGGAGGAATGAGCAGTTCTTC. Its translation is CASSSDGQGRNEQFF. Full variable domain (outside the CDR3, taken from reference TRBV5-1 and TRBJ2-1): KAGVTQTPRYLIKTRGQQVTLSCSPISGHRSVSWYQQTPGQGLQFLFEYFSETQRNKGNFPGRFSGRQFSNSRSEMNVSTLELGDSALYLCASSSDGQGRNEQFFGPGTRLTVL.

This clonotype is medium-sized (0.01 to 0.1%) within its sample. This beta chain is an unintended read in a library built for alpha chains; its size means little. The chain joins TRBV6-6 to TRBJ1-1; D not resolved. Trimming took off 2 bases at V and 1 base at J, with 8 bases between the two ends. Germline V CDR1 and CDR2: MNHNY, SVGAGI (reference sequence). The CDR3 is made up of 14 amino acids. In nucleotides, the CDR3 is TGTGCCAGCAGTTACGGTTGGGGGAACACTGAAGCTTTCTTT. Amino acid sequence: CASSYGWGNTEAFF.

Many counts were recorded for this clonotype. This beta chain came through as a stray read in a library set up for alpha chains, and its size says little. The chain has TRBV30 and TRBJ1-5; a weak D match, TRBD1 (6 bases). There are 14 residues in the CDR3. Germline lookup yields CDR1 GTSNPN and CDR2 SVGIG (reference sequence). V lost 4 bases and J lost 5, with 15 bases in between. CDR3 region: CAWTPGQGYQPQHF. In nucleotides, the CDR3 is TGTGCCTGGACGCCCGGGCAGGGGTATCAGCCCCAGCATTTT.

At least ten counts were recorded for this clonotype. In a library made to pick up alpha chains, this beta chain is a stray read with a size that means little. This rearrangement joins TRBV5-5 to TRBJ2-3, with D hard to call. Trimming removed 2 bases from V and 6 bases from J, with 10 bases in between. The CDR3 runs 13 residues. Germline lookup yields CDR1 SGHKS and CDR2 YYEKEE (reference sequence). The CDR3 region is CASSFVAIDTQYF. CDR3 DNA: TGTGCCAGCAGCTTCGTTGCTATCGATACGCAGTATTTT.

This clonotype was recorded many times. The library was designed around alpha chains, so this beta chain is a stray read whose abundance carries little weight. The V call is TRBV29-1, the J call TRBJ1-2; TRBD1 matches 7 bases. V dropped 7 bases and J dropped 8; count of bases not matched to a gene: 13. The CDR3 length is 13 residues. Per the germline V gene, CDR1 is SQVTM and CDR2 is ANQGSEA. The CDR3 spells CSASRGSTKGYTF. The CDR3 nucleotides are TGCAGCGCTTCCAGGGGGTCAACTAAGGGCTACACCTTC.

This clonotype has ten or more counts. The library was designed around alpha chains, so this beta chain is a stray read whose abundance carries little weight. CDR3 protein: CASSPQQGYTF. The CDR3 DNA follows: TGTGCCAGCTCACCACAACAGGGCTACACCTTC. This chain links TRBV18 with TRBJ1-2; D is uncertain. Germline-derived CDR1 and CDR2 are KGHSH and LQKENI. The ends were cut back, 1 base at V and 8 bases at J, with 5 bases in the middle. This CDR3 comprises 11 residues. The full variable domain, rest sourced from reference TRBV18 and TRBJ1-2, is NAGVMQNPRHLVRRRGQEARLRCSPMKGHSHVYWYRQLPEEGLKFMVYLQKENIIDESGMPKERFSAEFPKEGPSILRIQQVVRGDSAAYFCASSPQQGYTFGSGTRLTVV.

This clonotype was picked up many times. This beta chain is a stray sequence in a library constructed for alpha chains; its clone size is not meaningful. The chain couples TRBV7-2 to TRBJ1-1; 7 bases match TRBD1. V shed 0 bases, J shed 7 bases, and the junction held 2 bases outside the gene matches. The CDR3 is 13 amino acids. Germline-derived CDR1 and CDR2 are SGHTA and FQGNSA. This chain's CDR3 is CASSLADRDEAFF. CDR3 sequence (DNA): TGTGCCAGCAGCTTAGCTGACAGGGATGAAGCTTTCTTT. Supplemented by reference TRBV7-2 and TRBJ1-1, the full variable domain reads GAGVSQSPSNKVTEKGKDVELRCDPISGHTALYWYRQSLGQGLEFLIYFQGNSAPDKSGLPSDRFSAERTGGSVSTLTIQRTQQEDSAVYLCASSLADRDEAFFGQGTRLTVV.

This clonotype has more than one count but fewer than ten. The size of this beta chain means little, since it is a stray read in a library made for alpha chains. The chain has TRBV6-5 and TRBJ2-3; 8 bases match TRBD2. CDR3 size: 15 residues. Trimming took 6 bases from V and 1 from J; bases not matched to a gene: 6. CDR1 MNHEY and CDR2 SVGAGI come from the germline V gene. In DNA, the CDR3 is TGTGCCAGCAGCTACGCGGGGGGCGGCACAGATACGCAGTATTTT. Its protein product is CASSYAGGGTDTQYF.

This clonotype came up many times. Found in a library prepared for alpha chains, this beta chain is an off-target read, and its abundance has little meaning. This chain connects TRBV5-1 to TRBJ2-2; D is uncertain. The CDR3 has 13 residues. The germline V gene encodes CDR1 SGHRS and CDR2 YFSETQ. The V end was cut by 4 bases, the J end by 5 bases, with 9 bases between. CDR3 protein: CASSELGTGELFF. CDR3 nucleotides: TGCGCCAGCAGCGAACTTGGTACCGGGGAGCTGTTTTTT.